These 4 T cell receptor beta chains originate from one sample sequenced in a study of blood T cell repertoires in COVID-19. Only in-frame clones appear in the TCRdb table, and some are missing; sequencing was by immunoSEQ multiplex PCR. The data hold about 230,000 clones, with 80% to 90% observed a single time. Sample: peripheral blood. The receptors shown here come from a man in his fifties with COVID-19, enrolled during active disease.

This clone is a singleton in its sample. This sequence joins TRBV7-2 and TRBJ1-1; the match to TRBD1 covers 8 bases. With V trimmed by 5 bases and J by 4 bases, 6 bases remained unmatched. Germline V lookup: CDR1 SGHTA, CDR2 FQGNSA. The CDR3 contains 14 residues. This CDR3 reads CASSVQGGVTEAFF. CDR3 nucleotides: TGTGCCAGCAGCGTACAGGGGGGGGTCACTGAAGCTTTCTTT.

This rearrangement joins TRBV6-5 to TRBJ1-1; 7 bases are a match to TRBD1. Germline lookup yields CDR1 MNHEY and CDR2 SVGAGI. The V gene end was trimmed by 6 bases and the J gene end by 6 bases; junction bases not matched to a gene: 7. The CDR3 length is 13 residues. The DNA of the CDR3 is TGTGCCAGCAGCCCGACAGGGAGGTCTGAAGCTTTCTTT. It encodes CASSPTGRSEAFF.

The rearrangement uses TRBV15 and TRBJ1-5, with 10 bases that match TRBD1. The V gene end was trimmed by 5 bases and the J gene end by 7 bases; junction bases not matched to a gene: 11. The CDR3 consists of 16 residues. Germline V gene lookup returns CDR1 LNHNV and CDR2 YYDKDF (reference sequence). The CDR3 sequence: CATSDMDRGSGQPQHF. CDR3 nucleotide sequence: TGTGCCACCAGCGACATGGACAGGGGGTCCGGCCAGCCCCAGCATTTT. Full variable domain (missing parts from reference TRBV15 and TRBJ1-5): DAMVIQNPRYQVTQFGKPVTLSCSQTLNHNVMYWYQQKSSQAPKLLFHYYDKDFNNEADTPDNFQSRRPNTSFCFLDIRSPGLGDTAMYLCATSDMDRGSGQPQHFGDGTRLSIL.

The genes are TRBV18 and TRBJ2-1; D perhaps matches TRBD2 (6 bases). The germline V and J ends were trimmed by 0 bases and 8 bases, with 8 bases remaining between them. CDR1 and CDR2 from the germline V gene are KGHSH and LQKENI. The CDR3 contains 13 residues. This chain's CDR3 is CASSPPSSDEQFF. CDR3 bases: TGTGCCAGCTCACCACCGTCTAGCGATGAGCAGTTCTTC.